The rows below give T cell receptor beta chains drawn from one sample of a study of T cells in Graves' hyperthyroidism and ophthalmopathy. MiXCR was run by TCRdb on the multiplex PCR reads, yielding one entry per CDR3 protein. The sample records 270,000 or so distinct CDR3 sequences, 25% to 30% being singletons. The sample was blood. These receptor sequences come from a man in his forties with Graves' hyperthyroidism that later progressed to Graves' ophthalmopathy. The CDR3 runs from the conserved cysteine through the conserved F or W. A D gene is named only where the DNA matches it firmly. Clone size is not always given. Where it is, it says once, few, many or a class for expanded clones.

CDR3 length	V gene	D gene	J gene	clone size	CDR3 protein	CDR3 DNA
13	TRBV6-2/TRBV6-3	TRBD1	TRBJ1-2	many	CASSSEGAVGYTF	TGTGCCAGCAGCTCGGAGGGGGCAGTTGGCTACACCTTC
14	TRBV12-3/TRBV12-4	TRBD1	TRBJ2-5	.	CASSLLGTGETQYF	TGTGCCAGCAGTTTGCTCGGGACAGGGGAGACCCAGTACTTC
15	TRBV11-2	.	TRBJ2-5	.	CASSLVGDGLVTQYF	TGTGCCAGCAGTTTAGTGGGTGACGGGTTGGTAACCCAGTACTTC
15	TRBV30	TRBD1	TRBJ1-1	few	CAWSGGGRVGTEAFF	TGTGCCTGGTCAGGAGGGGGCAGGGTTGGCACTGAAGCTTTCTTT
15	TRBV25-1	.	TRBJ2-7	many	CASSEHPTGPYEQYF	TGTGCCAGCAGTGAGCACCCCACGGGGCCCTACGAGCAGTACTTC
15	TRBV3-1	.	TRBJ2-6	many	CASSQARSGANVLTF	TGTGCCAGCAGCCAAGCCAGGTCTGGGGCCAACGTCCTGACTTTC
16	TRBV20-1	.	TRBJ2-1	many	CSASTRRQILNNEQFF	TGCAGTGCTTCCACCCGCCGACAGATACTTAACAATGAGCAGTTCTTC
12	TRBV29-1	.	TRBJ2-7	.	CSVWAGPYEQYF	TGCAGCGTTTGGGCAGGACCCTACGAGCAGTACTTC
17	TRBV6-5	.	TRBJ1-1	many	CASSYSRPSYMNTEAFF	TGTGCCAGCAGTTACTCGCGGCCAAGCTATATGAACACTGAAGCTTTCTTT
16	TRBV19	.	TRBJ2-5	many	CASSSFGWGNQETQYF	TGTGCCAGTAGTTCGTTTGGATGGGGGAACCAAGAGACCCAGTACTTC
14	TRBV12-3/TRBV12-4	.	TRBJ2-7	many	CASSLQGPTYEQYF	TGTGCCAGCAGTTTGCAGGGTCCTACCTACGAGCAGTACTTC
11	TRBV29-1	.	TRBJ2-5	.	CSVVYGETQYF	TGCAGCGTTGTCTACGGAGAGACCCAGTACTTC
13	TRBV12-3/TRBV12-4	.	TRBJ2-2	.	CASTLGRDGELFF	TGTGCCAGCACCTTAGGCAGAGACGGGGAGCTGTTTTTT
15	TRBV2	TRBD2	TRBJ2-7	many	CASSGPSGKTYEQYF	TGTGCCAGCAGTGGTCCTAGCGGGAAAACCTACGAGCAGTACTTC
15	TRBV2	.	TRBJ1-1	many	CASSEVPAMNTEAFF	TGTGCCAGCAGTGAAGTGCCGGCTATGAACACTGAAGCTTTCTTT
13	TRBV19	.	TRBJ2-7	many	CASSDIIRNEQYF	TGTGCCAGTAGTGACATAATTCGGAACGAGCAGTACTTC
15	TRBV9	TRBD1	TRBJ2-7	many	CASSEGTGGIYEQYF	TGTGCCAGCAGCGAGGGGACAGGGGGCATCTACGAGCAGTACTTC
18	TRBV7-3	TRBD1	TRBJ2-3	many	CASSLTHGTGPHTDTQYF	TGTGCCAGCAGCTTAACGCATGGGACAGGTCCCCACACAGATACGCAGTATTTT
18	TRBV18	.	TRBJ1-1	.	CASSPPGTTKTMNTEAFF	TGTGCCAGCTCACCACCGGGGACAACGAAGACCATGAACACTGAAGCTTTCTTT
12	TRBV7-9	.	TRBJ2-1	many	CASSPRVAEQFF	TGTGCCAGCAGCCCCAGGGTGGCTGAGCAGTTCTTC
13	TRBV25-1	.	TRBJ1-2	many	CASRTGSSDGYTF	TGTGCCAGCAGAACAGGATCGTCAGATGGCTACACCTTC
15	TRBV19	.	TRBJ2-2	many	CASSAGQTVTGELFF	TGTGCCAGTAGTGCGGGACAGACAGTCACCGGGGAGCTGTTTTTT
16	TRBV6-2/TRBV6-3	TRBD2	TRBJ2-7	many	CASSPMLAGGLYEQYF	TGTGCCAGCAGCCCTATGCTAGCGGGAGGCCTCTACGAGCAGTACTTC
13	TRBV14	.	TRBJ1-2	many	CASSHQRWDGYTF	TGTGCCAGCAGCCACCAACGTTGGGATGGCTACACCTTC
16	TRBV11-2	.	TRBJ1-5	many	CASSPNDRHSNQPQHF	TGTGCCAGCAGCCCTAACGACAGACATAGCAATCAGCCCCAGCATTTT
15	TRBV28	TRBD1	TRBJ1-5	many	CASMHPNRGNQPQHF	TGTGCCAGCATGCATCCAAACAGGGGGAATCAGCCCCAGCATTTT
14	TRBV20-1	TRBD2	TRBJ2-7	many	CSASGGDGSYEQYF	TGCAGTGCTAGTGGGGGGGACGGGAGCTACGAGCAGTACTTC
14	TRBV5-1	.	TRBJ1-5	.	CASSPDGALEPQHF	TGCGCCAGCAGCCCGGACGGGGCTCTGGAGCCCCAGCATTTT
12	TRBV29-1	.	TRBJ2-7	many	CSVGGRTYEQYF	TGCAGCGTTGGGGGCAGAACCTACGAGCAGTACTTC
13	TRBV2	TRBD1	TRBJ1-2	few	CASSPQGSWGYTF	TGTGCCAGCAGTCCACAGGGGTCGTGGGGCTACACCTTC
12	TRBV28	.	TRBJ1-3	.	CASTWGGNTIYF	TGTGCCAGCACCTGGGGAGGAAACACCATATATTTT
13	TRBV19	TRBD1	TRBJ1-2	few	CASSSTGGYGYTF	TGTGCCAGTAGTTCCACAGGGGGCTATGGCTACACCTTC
14	TRBV6-5	.	TRBJ2-5	many	CASRFGTNQETQYF	TGTGCCAGTCGATTCGGGACCAATCAAGAGACCCAGTACTTC
15	TRBV5-6	.	TRBJ2-2	many	CASSLGDLNTGELFF	TGTGCCAGCAGCTTGGGGGACCTTAACACCGGGGAGCTGTTTTTT
16	TRBV12-3/TRBV12-4	TRBD1	TRBJ2-7	.	CASSHRYRGVGYEQYF	TGTGCCAGCAGTCACCGTTACAGGGGGGTAGGCTACGAGCAGTACTTC
16	TRBV10-3	.	TRBJ1-5	.	CAISDPSKGGDQPQHF	TGTGCCATCAGTGACCCAAGCAAGGGAGGAGATCAGCCCCAGCATTTT
13	TRBV6-5	.	TRBJ2-5	many	CASTPGVGVTQYF	TGTGCCAGCACGCCGGGAGTCGGGGTGACCCAGTACTTC
16	TRBV7-8	TRBD2	TRBJ2-7	many	CASSPGLAGGPIEQYF	TGTGCCAGCAGCCCTGGACTAGCGGGAGGGCCTATCGAGCAGTACTTC
14	TRBV9	.	TRBJ1-2	many	CASTPGEINYGYTF	TGTGCCAGCACGCCAGGGGAGATTAACTATGGCTACACCTTC
14	TRBV6-1	.	TRBJ2-5	.	CASTKRSGEETQYF	TGTGCCAGCACCAAGAGGTCAGGGGAAGAGACCCAGTACTTC
15	TRBV4-1	TRBD1	TRBJ2-7	.	CASSQVSGQLYEQYF	TGCGCCAGCAGCCAAGTGTCGGGACAGCTCTACGAGCAGTACTTC
16	TRBV12-5	TRBD1	TRBJ2-2	once	CASGLLGTGRTGELFF	TGTGCTAGTGGTTTGTTGGGGACAGGGCGGACCGGGGAGCTGTTTTTT
11	TRBV20-1	.	TRBJ2-5	many	CSAPAWETQYF	TGCAGTGCCCCGGCCTGGGAGACCCAGTACTTC
14	TRBV2	.	TRBJ2-7	many	CASDPGLRTREQYF	TGTGCCAGCGACCCGGGACTCCGGACTCGCGAGCAGTACTTC
15	TRBV12-3/TRBV12-4	.	TRBJ2-2	many	CASSQSWTHTGELFF	TGTGCCAGCAGTCAATCATGGACTCACACCGGGGAGCTGTTTTTT
15	TRBV18	TRBD1	TRBJ2-5	few	CASSNRQGPQETQYF	TGTGCCAGCTCAAATCGACAGGGCCCCCAAGAGACCCAGTACTTC